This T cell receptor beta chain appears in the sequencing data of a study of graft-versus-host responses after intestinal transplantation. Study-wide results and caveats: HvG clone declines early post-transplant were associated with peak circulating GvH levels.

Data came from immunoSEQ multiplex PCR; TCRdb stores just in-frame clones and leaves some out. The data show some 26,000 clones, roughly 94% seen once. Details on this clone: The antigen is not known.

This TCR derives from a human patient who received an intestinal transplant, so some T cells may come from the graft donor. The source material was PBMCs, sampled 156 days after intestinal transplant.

CDR3 region: CASSEGLAEANEQFF. CDR3 nucleotides: TGTGCCAGCAGCGAGGGACTAGCGGAGGCCAATGAGCAGTTCTTC. The chain uses TRBV9 and TRBJ2-1, with 11 nucleotides matching TRBD2. This CDR3 has 15 amino acids. The V segment lost 3 bases and the J segment 6 bases; nucleotides outside the gene matches: 5. The germline V gene has CDR1 SGDLS and CDR2 YYNGEE.